This entry concerns a single TCR beta chain. Its antigen is undetermined. This entry comes from a study of molecular identifiers for immune sequencing clone quantification. Turning to the study itself: Replicates partitioned RNA from 20,000 or 100,000 naive CD8 cells into five parts, sequencing four.

This CDR3 comprises 14 residues. Trimming stripped 5 bases from V and 2 bases from J, with 11 bases between. Study-wide results and limits: In CMV-specific effectors, clones above 20 copies held over 99% of molecules; naive, under 1%.

Previously described methods with listed TCR primers produced the bulk TCR libraries. TCRdb called the PCR reads again in MiXCR, with one record for every CDR3 protein. The repertoire has more than 300,000 distinct CDR3 sequences, 20% to 25% of them found once; the top ten carry approximately 0.8%. The rearrangement links TRBV12-3 or TRBV12-4 to TRBJ2-3; D unresolved. This receptor was taken from a human donor in good health. Some libraries in this study had Jurkat cell RNA spiked in. The specimen was naive CD8+ T cells from blood, with Jurkat cell RNA spiked in. Regarding subset: FACS-sorted CD8+CD4-CCR7+CD45RA+ naive T cells. This chain's CDR3 is CASSRYKNTDTQYF. The CDR3 coding sequence is TGTGCCAGCAGTCGGTACAAGAACACAGATACGCAGTATTTT.